This T cell receptor (beta chain) was sequenced for a study of T cell responses to AZD1222 COVID-19 vaccine. TCRdb's copy holds only in-frame clones and misses some; the assay was immunoSEQ multiplex PCR. This table has about 150,000 clones, about 88% appearing once. About this clone: Its specificity is unknown.

The CDR3 has 11 amino acids. Germline assignment: CDR1 DFQATT and CDR2 SNEGSKA (reference sequence). V was trimmed by 3 bases and J by 10 bases, leaving 13 bases between them. The study's findings and limits: Regions left unmutated in variants are reportedly the target of nearly half of spike-specific TCRs.

The sample here was peripheral blood, taken after recovery from COVID-19. The rearrangement uses TRBV20-1 and TRBJ2-7; possibly TRBD1 for D (5 bases). The sequence was collected from an adult who had recovered from COVID-19. The CDR3 protein is CSASHQGDQYF. The CDR3 region has the DNA TGCAGTGCTAGTCACCAGGGTGACCAGTACTTC.